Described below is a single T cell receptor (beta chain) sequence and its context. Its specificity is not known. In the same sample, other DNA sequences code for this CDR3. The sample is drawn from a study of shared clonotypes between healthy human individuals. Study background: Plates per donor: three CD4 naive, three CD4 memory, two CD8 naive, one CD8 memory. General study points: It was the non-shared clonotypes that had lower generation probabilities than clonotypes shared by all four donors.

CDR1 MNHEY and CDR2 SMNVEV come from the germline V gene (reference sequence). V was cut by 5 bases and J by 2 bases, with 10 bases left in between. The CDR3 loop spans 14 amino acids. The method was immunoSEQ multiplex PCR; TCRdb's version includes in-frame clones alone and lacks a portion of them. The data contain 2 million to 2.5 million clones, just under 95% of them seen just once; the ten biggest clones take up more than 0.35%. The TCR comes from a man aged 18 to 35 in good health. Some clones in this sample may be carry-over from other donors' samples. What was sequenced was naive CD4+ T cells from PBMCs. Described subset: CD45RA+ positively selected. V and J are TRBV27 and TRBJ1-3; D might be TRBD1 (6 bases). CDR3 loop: CASSKTGAGNTIYF. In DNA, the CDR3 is TGTGCCAGCAGTAAGACAGGCGCTGGAAACACCATATATTTT.